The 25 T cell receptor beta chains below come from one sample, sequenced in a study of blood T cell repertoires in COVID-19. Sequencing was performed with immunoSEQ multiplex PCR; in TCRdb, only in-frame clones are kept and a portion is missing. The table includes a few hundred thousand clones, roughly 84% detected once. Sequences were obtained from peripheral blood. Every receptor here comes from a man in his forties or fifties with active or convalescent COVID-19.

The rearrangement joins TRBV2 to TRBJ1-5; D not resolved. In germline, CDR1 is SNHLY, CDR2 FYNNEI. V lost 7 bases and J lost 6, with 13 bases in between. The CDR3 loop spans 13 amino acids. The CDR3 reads CASNIASGQPQHF. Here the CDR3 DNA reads TGTGCCAGCAATATAGCCTCCGGTCAGCCCCAGCATTTT.

The CDR3 region has the DNA TGCGCCAGCAGCCGGGGCACCGCAGGGGGCGCAACCACCGGGGAGCTGTTTTTT. It codes for CASSRGTAGGATTGELFF. This chain uses TRBV4-1 with TRBJ2-2, with 8 bases identical to TRBD1. CDR3 size: 18 residues. Germline V gene lookup returns CDR1 MGHRA and CDR2 YSYEKL. Trimming cost V 4 bases and J 4 bases; bases outside gene matches: 14.

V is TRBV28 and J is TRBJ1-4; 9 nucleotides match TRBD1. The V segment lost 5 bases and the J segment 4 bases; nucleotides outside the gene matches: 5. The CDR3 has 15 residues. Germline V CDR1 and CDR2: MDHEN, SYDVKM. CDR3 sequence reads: CASSRTGGINEKLFF. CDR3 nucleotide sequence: TGTGCCAGCAGTCGTACAGGGGGCATTAATGAAAAACTGTTTTTT.

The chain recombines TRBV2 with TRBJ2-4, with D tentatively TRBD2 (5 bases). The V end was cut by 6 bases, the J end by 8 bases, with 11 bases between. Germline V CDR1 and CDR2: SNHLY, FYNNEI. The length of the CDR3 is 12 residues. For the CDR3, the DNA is TGTGCCAGCAGCCTGTCGAGGGACATTCAGTACTTC. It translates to CASSLSRDIQYF.

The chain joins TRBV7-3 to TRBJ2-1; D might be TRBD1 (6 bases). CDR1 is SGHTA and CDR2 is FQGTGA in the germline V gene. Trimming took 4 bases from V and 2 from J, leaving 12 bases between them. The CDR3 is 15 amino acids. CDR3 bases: TGTGCCAGCAGCTCCCAGACAGGCACCTACAATGAGCAGTTCTTC. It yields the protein CASSSQTGTYNEQFF.

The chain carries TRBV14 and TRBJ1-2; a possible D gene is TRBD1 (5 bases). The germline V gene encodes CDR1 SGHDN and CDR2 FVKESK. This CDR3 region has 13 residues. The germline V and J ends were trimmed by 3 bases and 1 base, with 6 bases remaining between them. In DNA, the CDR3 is TGTGCCAGCAGCCATGACAGTAACTATGGCTACACCTTC. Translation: CASSHDSNYGYTF.

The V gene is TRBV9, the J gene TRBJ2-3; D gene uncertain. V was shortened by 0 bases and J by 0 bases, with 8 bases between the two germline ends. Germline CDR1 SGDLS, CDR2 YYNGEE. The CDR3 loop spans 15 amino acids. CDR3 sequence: CASSVAFGSTDTQYF. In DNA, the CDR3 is TGTGCCAGCAGCGTAGCTTTCGGGAGCACAGATACGCAGTATTTT.

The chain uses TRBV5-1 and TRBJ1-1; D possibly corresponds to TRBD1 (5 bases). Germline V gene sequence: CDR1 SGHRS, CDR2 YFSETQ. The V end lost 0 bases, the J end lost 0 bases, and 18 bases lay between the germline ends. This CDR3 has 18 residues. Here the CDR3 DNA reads TGCGCCAGCAGCTTGGAGGCGGGGCGGGGCGGGATGAACACTGAAGCTTTCTTT. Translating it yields CASSLEAGRGGMNTEAFF.

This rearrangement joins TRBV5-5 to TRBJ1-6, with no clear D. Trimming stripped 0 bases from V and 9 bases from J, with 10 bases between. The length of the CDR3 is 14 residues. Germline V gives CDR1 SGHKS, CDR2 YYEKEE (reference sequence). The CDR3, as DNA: TGTGCCAGCAGCTTGGACGGGGAGGGTTCACCCCTCCACTTT. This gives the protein CASSLDGEGSPLHF.

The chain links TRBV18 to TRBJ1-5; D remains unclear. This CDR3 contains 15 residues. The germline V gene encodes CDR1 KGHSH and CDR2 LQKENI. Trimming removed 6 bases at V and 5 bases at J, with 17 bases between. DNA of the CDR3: TGTGCCAGCTCCCCCGACGGGAGTGGCGATCAGCCCCAGCATTTT. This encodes CASSPDGSGDQPQHF. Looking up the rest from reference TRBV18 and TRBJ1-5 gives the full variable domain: NAGVMQNPRHLVRRRGQEARLRCSPMKGHSHVYWYRQLPEEGLKFMVYLQKENIIDESGMPKERFSAEFPKEGPSILRIQQVVRGDSAAYFCASSPDGSGDQPQHFGDGTRLSIL.

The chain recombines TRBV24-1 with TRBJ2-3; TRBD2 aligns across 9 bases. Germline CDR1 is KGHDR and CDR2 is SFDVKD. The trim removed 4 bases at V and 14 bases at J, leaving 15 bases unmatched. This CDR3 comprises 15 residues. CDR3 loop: CATSDRSGLATKLYF. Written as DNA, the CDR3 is TGTGCCACCAGTGACCGATCGGGACTAGCAACAAAACTGTATTTT.

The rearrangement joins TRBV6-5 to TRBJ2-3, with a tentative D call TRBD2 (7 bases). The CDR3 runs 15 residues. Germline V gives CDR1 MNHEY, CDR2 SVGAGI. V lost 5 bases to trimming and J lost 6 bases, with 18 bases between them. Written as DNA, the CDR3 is TGTGCCAGCAGTAGGGGGGGGGTATTGAGGGATACGCAGTATTTT. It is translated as CASSRGGVLRDTQYF.

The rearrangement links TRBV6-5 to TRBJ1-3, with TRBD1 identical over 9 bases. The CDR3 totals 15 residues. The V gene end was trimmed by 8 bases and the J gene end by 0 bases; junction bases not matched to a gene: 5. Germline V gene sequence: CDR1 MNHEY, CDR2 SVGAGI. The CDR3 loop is CASRPTGGSGNTIYF. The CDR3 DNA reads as TGTGCCAGCCGACCGACAGGGGGCTCTGGAAACACCATATATTTT.

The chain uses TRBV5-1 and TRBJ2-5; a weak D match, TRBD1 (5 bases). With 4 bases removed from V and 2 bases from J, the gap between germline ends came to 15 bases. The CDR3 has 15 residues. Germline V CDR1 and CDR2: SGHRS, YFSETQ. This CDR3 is CASSPGHRVQETQYF. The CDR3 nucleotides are TGCGCCAGCAGCCCCGGACACCGGGTACAAGAGACCCAGTACTTC.

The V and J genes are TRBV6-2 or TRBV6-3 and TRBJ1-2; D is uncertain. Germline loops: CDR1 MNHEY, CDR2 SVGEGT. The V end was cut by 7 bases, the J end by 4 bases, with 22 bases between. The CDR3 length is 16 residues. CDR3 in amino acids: CASTPSLVRTFYGYTF. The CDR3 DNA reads TGTGCCAGCACCCCCTCCCTCGTCAGAACCTTCTATGGCTACACCTTC.

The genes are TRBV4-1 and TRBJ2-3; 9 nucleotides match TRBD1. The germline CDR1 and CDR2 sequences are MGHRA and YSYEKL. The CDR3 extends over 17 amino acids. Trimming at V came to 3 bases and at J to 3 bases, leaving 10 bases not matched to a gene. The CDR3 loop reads CASSQAGTGMATDTQYF. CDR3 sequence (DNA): TGCGCCAGCAGCCAGGCCGGGACAGGGATGGCAACAGATACGCAGTATTTT.

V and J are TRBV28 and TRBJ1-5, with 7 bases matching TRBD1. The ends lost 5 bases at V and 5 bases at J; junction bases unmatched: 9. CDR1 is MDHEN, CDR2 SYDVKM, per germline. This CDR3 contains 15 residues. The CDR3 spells CASSPPPTGYQPQHF. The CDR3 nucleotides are TGTGCCAGCAGTCCACCCCCGACAGGGTATCAGCCCCAGCATTTT.

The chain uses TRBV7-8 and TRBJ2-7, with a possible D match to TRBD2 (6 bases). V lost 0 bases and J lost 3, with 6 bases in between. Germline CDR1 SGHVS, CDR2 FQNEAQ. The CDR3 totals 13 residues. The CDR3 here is CASSLAGGYEQYV. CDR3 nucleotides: TGTGCCAGCAGCTTAGCGGGAGGCTACGAGCAGTACGTC.

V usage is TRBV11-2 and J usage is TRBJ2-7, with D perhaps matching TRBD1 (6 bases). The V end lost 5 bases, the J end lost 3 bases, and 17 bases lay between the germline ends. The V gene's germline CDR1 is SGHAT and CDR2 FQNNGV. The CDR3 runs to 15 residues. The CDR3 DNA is TGTGCCAGCAGCAACAGGACGAGGGGGTACTACGAGCAGTACTTC. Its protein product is CASSNRTRGYYEQYF.

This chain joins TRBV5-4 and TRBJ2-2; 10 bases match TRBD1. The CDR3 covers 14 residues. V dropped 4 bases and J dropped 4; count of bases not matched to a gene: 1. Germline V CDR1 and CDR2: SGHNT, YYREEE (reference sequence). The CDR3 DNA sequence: TGTGCCAGCAGCAGGACAGGGGGCACCGGGGAGCTGTTTTTT. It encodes CASSRTGGTGELFF.

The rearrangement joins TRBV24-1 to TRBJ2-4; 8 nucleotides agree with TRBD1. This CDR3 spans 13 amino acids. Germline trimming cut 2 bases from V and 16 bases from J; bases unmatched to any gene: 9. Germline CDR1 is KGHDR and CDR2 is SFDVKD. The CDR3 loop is CATSDSQGGQIYF. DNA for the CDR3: TGTGCCACCAGTGATTCACAGGGGGGACAGATATACTTC.

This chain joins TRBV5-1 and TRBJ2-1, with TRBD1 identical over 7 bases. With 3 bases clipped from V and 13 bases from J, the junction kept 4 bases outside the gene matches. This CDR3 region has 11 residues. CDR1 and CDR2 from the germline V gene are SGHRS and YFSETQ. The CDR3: CASSWGQLQFF. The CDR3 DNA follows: TGCGCCAGCAGCTGGGGACAGCTACAGTTCTTC.

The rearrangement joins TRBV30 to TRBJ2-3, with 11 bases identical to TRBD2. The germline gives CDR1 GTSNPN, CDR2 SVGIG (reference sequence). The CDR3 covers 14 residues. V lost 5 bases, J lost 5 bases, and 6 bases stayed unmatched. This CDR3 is CAWDTSGRGDTQYF. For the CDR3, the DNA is TGTGCCTGGGACACTAGCGGGAGAGGAGATACGCAGTATTTT.

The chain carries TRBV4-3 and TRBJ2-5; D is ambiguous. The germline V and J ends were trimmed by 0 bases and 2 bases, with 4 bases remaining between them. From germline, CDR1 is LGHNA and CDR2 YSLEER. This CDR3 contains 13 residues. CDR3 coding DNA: TGCGCCAGCAGCCAAGAGCGGCAAGAGACCCAGTACTTC. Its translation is CASSQERQETQYF.

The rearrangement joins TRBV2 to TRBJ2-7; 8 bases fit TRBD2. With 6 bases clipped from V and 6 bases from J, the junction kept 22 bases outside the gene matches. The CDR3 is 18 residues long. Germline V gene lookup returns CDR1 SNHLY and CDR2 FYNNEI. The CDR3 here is CASREKRETQLRLGEQYF. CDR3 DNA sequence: TGTGCCAGCAGGGAAAAGCGGGAGACACAACTACGTCTTGGCGAGCAGTACTTC.